This T cell receptor beta chain was sequenced during a study of identical twins. Unique molecular identifiers were present on cDNA, and template switching added a universal primer site. TCRdb reprocessed the 5' RACE reads via MiXCR and lists one record per CDR3 protein. The data show about 660,000 distinct CDR3 sequences, about 9.4% seen once. This clonotype was seen repeatedly, ten times or more. The CDR3 covers 15 residues. Germline-derived CDR1 and CDR2 are SGHTA and FQGNSA. Between the trimmed V and J ends, which lost 5 bases and 3 bases, there was a span of 17 bases. The same sample was also studied in work on yellow fever vaccine responses in identical twins.

The sequenced material came from PBMCs. This TCR was recovered from a woman under 30 in good health. The chain links TRBV7-2 to TRBJ2-7; D call uncertain. The CDR3 protein is CASSPLWPKSYEQYF. The CDR3 DNA sequence: TGTGCCAGCAGCCCCCTCTGGCCTAAAAGCTACGAGCAGTACTTC.